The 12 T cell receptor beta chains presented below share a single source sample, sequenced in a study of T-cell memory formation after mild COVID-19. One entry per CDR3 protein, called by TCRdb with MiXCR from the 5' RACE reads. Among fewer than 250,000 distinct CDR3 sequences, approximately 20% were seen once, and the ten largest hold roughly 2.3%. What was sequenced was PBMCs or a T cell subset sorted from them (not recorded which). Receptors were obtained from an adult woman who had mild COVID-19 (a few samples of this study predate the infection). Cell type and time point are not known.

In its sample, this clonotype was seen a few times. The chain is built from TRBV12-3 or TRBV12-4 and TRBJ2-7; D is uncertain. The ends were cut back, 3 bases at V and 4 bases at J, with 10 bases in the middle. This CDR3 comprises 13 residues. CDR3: CASSLAGDYEQYF. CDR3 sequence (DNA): TGTGCCAGCAGTTTGGCAGGAGATTACGAGCAGTACTTC.

As DNA, the CDR3 is TGTGCCAGCAGCTTAAGTCCGCCCGGGGGCAACACTGAAGCTTTCTTT. Amino acids: CASSLSPPGGNTEAFF. This sequence joins TRBV7-2 and TRBJ1-1, with D possibly being TRBD1 (6 bases). This CDR3 is built from 16 residues. Germline-derived CDR1 and CDR2 are SGHTA and FQGNSA. The ends were cut back, 2 bases at V and 2 bases at J, with 15 bases in the middle.

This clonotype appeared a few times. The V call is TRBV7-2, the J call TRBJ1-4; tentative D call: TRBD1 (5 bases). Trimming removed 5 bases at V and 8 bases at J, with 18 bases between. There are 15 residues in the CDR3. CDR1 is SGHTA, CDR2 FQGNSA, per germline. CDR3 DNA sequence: TGTGCCAGCAGCCGGGGACCCAATATACCCGAAAAACTGTTTTTT. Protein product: CASSRGPNIPEKLFF.

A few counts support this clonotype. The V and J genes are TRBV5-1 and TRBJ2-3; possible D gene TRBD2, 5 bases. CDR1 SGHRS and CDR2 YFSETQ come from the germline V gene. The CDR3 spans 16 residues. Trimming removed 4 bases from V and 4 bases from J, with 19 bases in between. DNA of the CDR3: TGCGCCAGCAGCCCACGTCTAGCAGAGGGCGCAGATACGCAGTATTTT. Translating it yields CASSPRLAEGADTQYF.

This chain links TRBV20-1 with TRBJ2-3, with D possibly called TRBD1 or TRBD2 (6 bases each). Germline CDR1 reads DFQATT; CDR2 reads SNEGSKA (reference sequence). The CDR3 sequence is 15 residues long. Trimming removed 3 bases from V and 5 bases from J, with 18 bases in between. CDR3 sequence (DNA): TGCAGTGCTAGCAACCCCGGGGGCATGTTAGATACGCAGTATTTT. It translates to CSASNPGGMLDTQYF.

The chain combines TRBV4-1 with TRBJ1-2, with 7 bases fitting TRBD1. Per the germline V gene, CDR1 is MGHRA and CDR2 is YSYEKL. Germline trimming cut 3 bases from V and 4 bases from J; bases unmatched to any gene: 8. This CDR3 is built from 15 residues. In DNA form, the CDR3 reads TGCGCCAGCAGCCAGGCCGATCAGGGGGTCTATGGCTACACCTTC. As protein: CASSQADQGVYGYTF.

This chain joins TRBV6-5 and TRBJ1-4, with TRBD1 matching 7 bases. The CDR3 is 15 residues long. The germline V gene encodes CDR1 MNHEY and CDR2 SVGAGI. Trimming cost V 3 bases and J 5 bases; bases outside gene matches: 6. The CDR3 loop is CASSYRGPKNEKLFF. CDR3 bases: TGTGCCAGCAGTTATAGGGGGCCCAAAAATGAAAAACTGTTTTTT.

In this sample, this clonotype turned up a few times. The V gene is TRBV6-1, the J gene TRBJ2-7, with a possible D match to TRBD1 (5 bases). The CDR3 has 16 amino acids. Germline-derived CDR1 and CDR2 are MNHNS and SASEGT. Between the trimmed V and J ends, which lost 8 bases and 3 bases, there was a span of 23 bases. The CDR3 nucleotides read TGTGCCAGCCAGGCAGGGTGGGCGGTGCGTCGCTACGAGCAGTACTTC. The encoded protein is CASQAGWAVRRYEQYF.

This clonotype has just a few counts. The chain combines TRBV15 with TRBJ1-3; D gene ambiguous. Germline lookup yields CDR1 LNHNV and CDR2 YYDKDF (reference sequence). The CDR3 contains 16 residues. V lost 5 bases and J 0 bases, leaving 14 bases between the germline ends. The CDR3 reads CATSEPWEFSGNTIYF. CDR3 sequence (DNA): TGTGCCACCAGCGAACCCTGGGAATTCTCTGGAAACACCATATATTTT.

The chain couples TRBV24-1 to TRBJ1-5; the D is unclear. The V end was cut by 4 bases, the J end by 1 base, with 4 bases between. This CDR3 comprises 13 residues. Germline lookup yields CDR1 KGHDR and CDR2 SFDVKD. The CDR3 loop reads CATSEASNQPQHF. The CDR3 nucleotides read TGTGCCACCAGTGAGGCCAGCAATCAGCCCCAGCATTTT.

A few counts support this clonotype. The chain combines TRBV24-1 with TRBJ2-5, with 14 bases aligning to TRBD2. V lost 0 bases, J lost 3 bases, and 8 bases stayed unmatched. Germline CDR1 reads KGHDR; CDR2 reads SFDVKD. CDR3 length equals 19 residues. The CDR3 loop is CATSDLPGLAGEAEETQYF. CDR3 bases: TGTGCCACCAGTGATTTGCCGGGACTAGCGGGAGAGGCGGAAGAGACCCAGTACTTC.

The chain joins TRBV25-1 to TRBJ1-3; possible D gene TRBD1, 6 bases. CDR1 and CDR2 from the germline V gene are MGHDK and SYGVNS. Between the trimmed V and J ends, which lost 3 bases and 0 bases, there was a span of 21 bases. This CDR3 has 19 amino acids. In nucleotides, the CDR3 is TGTGCCAGCAGTGAGGGTGTGCCGGGACACAGATTCTCTGGAAACACCATATATTTT. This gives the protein CASSEGVPGHRFSGNTIYF.